This TCR beta chain stems from a study of post-analysis software for immune sequencing data. Study-level findings and limits: By F measure, samples from a shared preparation batch strongly co-clustered. With TRBV5-6, TRBV5-1 and TRBV20-1 included, 5 or 6 TRBV segments were more frequent in patients than in controls. Multiple sclerosis was associated with a significant reduction in normalized Chao1 diversity relative to controls.

Unique molecular identifiers tagged the TCR beta cDNA libraries. T cells numbering about 0.85 to 10 million yielded cDNA molecules that totaled approximately 500,000. TCRdb passed the PCR reads through MiXCR, listing each CDR3 protein once. This sample has around 500,000 distinct CDR3 sequences, with under 40% found just once. In its sample, this clonotype was seen a few times. Its antigen is not known. The V gene's germline CDR1 is MNHNS and CDR2 SASEGT. This CDR3 comprises 15 residues. V dropped 2 bases and J dropped 3 bases, with 14 bases sitting between them. Sequencing was carried out using blood. V is TRBV6-1 and J is TRBJ2-7, with D tentatively TRBD1 or TRBD2 (7 bases each). This receptor was identified in a girl under 18 with multiple sclerosis. The CDR3 loop reads CASSELPGGDYEQYF. The CDR3 DNA sequence: TGTGCCAGCAGTGAACTCCCAGGGGGGGACTACGAGCAGTACTTC.